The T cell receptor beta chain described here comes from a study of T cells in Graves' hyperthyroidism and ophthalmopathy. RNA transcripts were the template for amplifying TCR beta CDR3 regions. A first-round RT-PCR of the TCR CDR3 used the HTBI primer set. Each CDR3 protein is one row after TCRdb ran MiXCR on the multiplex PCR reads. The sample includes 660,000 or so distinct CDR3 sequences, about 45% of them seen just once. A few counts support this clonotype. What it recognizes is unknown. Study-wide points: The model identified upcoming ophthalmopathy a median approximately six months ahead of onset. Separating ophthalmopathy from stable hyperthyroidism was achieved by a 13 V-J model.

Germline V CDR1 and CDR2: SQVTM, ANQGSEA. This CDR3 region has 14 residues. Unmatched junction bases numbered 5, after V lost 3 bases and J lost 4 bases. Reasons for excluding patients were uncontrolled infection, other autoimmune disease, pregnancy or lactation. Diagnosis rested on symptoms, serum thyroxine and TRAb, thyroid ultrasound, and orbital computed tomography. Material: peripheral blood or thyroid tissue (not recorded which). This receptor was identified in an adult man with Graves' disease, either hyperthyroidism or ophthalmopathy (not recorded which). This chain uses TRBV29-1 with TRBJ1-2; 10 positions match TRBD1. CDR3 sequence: CSVDPGTGVYGYTF. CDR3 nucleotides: TGCAGCGTTGACCCCGGGACAGGGGTCTATGGCTACACCTTC.